The entry below gives a single T cell receptor (beta chain) sequence along with its context. Its specificity is not known. The assay was immunoSEQ multiplex PCR, and TCRdb's table has in-frame clones only and misses some. The sample carries approximately 17,000 clones, 90% recorded once. The sample comes from a study of T cell clonotyping in hematopoietic cell transplantation. Findings of the study overall: Higher Inverse Simpson Index values in graft donor and pretransplant recipient predicted broader posttransplant TCR diversity.

CDR3 size: 16 residues. Germline V gene data show CDR1 as MDHEN and CDR2 as SYDVKM. Unmatched junction bases numbered 6, after V lost 5 bases and J lost 2 bases. This TCR came from a man aged 50 to 59 in good health. Some clones in this sample may be carry-over from other donors' samples. The chain couples TRBV28 to TRBJ2-7; the match to TRBD2 covers 13 bases. The sample comprised peripheral blood mononuclear cells. CDR3 DNA: TGTGCCAGCAGTAGCCCGGGACTAGCGGGGACCTACGAGCAGTACTTC. Protein: CASSSPGLAGTYEQYF.